These 30 T cell receptor beta chains were sequenced from one sample in a study of early stage breast cancer tumors. Clones were read by immunoSEQ multiplex PCR, and TCRdb kept only the in-frame ones, dropping some. The sample holds about 48,000 clones, 65% to 90% seen once. The sample was blood. Source of these receptors: a person aged 50 to 59 with breast cancer.

The chain recombines TRBV18 with TRBJ2-7; 7 bases line up with TRBD1. The V gene's germline CDR1 is KGHSH and CDR2 LQKENI. The junction had 19 bases not matched to a gene; V was cut back by 6 bases and J by 5 bases. The CDR3 loop spans 17 amino acids. The CDR3, as DNA: TGTGCCAGCTCCCACAGACAGGGCCACCGATACTACGACGAGCAGTACTTC. Translating it yields CASSHRQGHRYYDEQYF.

Details on this clone: Its ends do not fully match the called genes, so a read error is possible. The chain employs TRBV6-1 and TRBJ2-1; TRBD2 agrees at 14 bases. Germline assignment: CDR1 MNHNS and CDR2 SASEGT. The CDR3 is 15 residues long. The CDR3 spells CASSGLAGAVQAGLF. The DNA for the CDR3 is TGTGCCAGCTCGGGACTAGCGGGAGCGGTCCAGGCAGGACTCTTC.

This clone was observed once. This rearrangement joins TRBV6-1 to TRBJ2-7; 8 nucleotides align to TRBD1. Germline V gene data show CDR1 as MNHNS and CDR2 as SASEGT. Trimming took 1 base from V and 4 from J; bases not matched to a gene: 6. The CDR3 runs to 15 residues. The CDR3 protein is CASSEGGQGRYEQYF. Here the CDR3 DNA reads TGTGCCAGCAGTGAAGGTGGACAGGGTAGATACGAGCAGTACTTC.

This clone was seen once. The chain recombines TRBV15 with TRBJ1-3; 10 bases agree with TRBD1. In germline, CDR1 is LNHNV, CDR2 YYDKDF (reference sequence). J was trimmed by 7 bases and V by 3 bases; bases with no gene match: 3. This CDR3 is built from 14 residues. DNA for the CDR3: TGTGCCACCAGCAGTGGACAGGGGGTTAACACCATATATTTT. This translates into CATSSGQGVNTIYF.

The chain couples TRBV6-7 to TRBJ2-7; D possibly corresponds to TRBD2 (5 bases). TRBV6-7 is labeled an ORF, and its function is uncertain. Trimming removed 7 bases at V and 3 bases at J, with 22 bases between. This CDR3 contains 16 residues. CDR3 protein: CASINEGESKGYEQYF. The DNA for the CDR3 is TGTGCCAGCATCAACGAGGGCGAAAGCAAGGGCTACGAGCAGTACTTC.

V usage is TRBV10-1 and J usage is TRBJ2-1, with D uncertain. Germline V gene sequence: CDR1 WNHNN, CDR2 SYGVQD (reference sequence). V lost 3 bases and J lost 4, with 7 bases in between. The CDR3 contains 13 residues. For the CDR3, the DNA is TGCGCCAGCAGTGATGACTTTTACAATGAGCAGTTCTTC. Encoded protein: CASSDDFYNEQFF.

The chain has TRBV28 and TRBJ1-4; TRBD1 matches at 8 bases. The germline CDR1 and CDR2 sequences are MDHEN and SYDVKM. The CDR3 is 14 amino acids. The V and J ends lost 6 bases and 4 bases, in that order; junction bases with no gene match: 4. CDR3 coding DNA: TGTGCCAGCAGCTGGACAGGGCTTAATGAAAAACTGTTTTTT. Amino acid sequence: CASSWTGLNEKLFF.

This rearrangement joins TRBV19 to TRBJ2-2; D is undetermined. Trimming removed 7 bases at V and 1 base at J, with 4 bases between. Germline CDR1 reads LNHDA; CDR2 reads SQIVND (reference sequence). This CDR3 has 12 amino acids. The CDR3 protein is CASTKNTGELFF. CDR3 nucleotides: TGTGCCAGTACCAAGAACACCGGGGAGCTGTTTTTT.

The rearrangement joins TRBV2 to TRBJ1-5, with D perhaps matching TRBD1 (6 bases). V was clipped by 3 bases and J by 7 bases, with 13 bases between them. CDR1 is SNHLY, CDR2 FYNNEI, per germline. The CDR3 is made up of 14 amino acids. The CDR3 nucleotides read TGTGCCAGCAGTGAGTACGGCAGGGGCCAGCCCCAGCATTTT. Translating gives CASSEYGRGQPQHF. Based on the CDR3 plus reference TRBV2 and TRBJ1-5, the full variable domain is EPEVTQTPSHQVTQMGQEVILRCVPISNHLYFYWYRQILGQKVEFLVSFYNNEISEKSEIFDDQFSVERPDGSNFTLKIRSTKLEDSAMYFCASSEYGRGQPQHFGDGTRLSIL.

The chain employs TRBV7-2 and TRBJ2-1; D call uncertain. There are 13 residues in the CDR3. V gave up 2 bases and J gave up 8 bases, with 10 bases separating them. Germline V gene lookup returns CDR1 SGHTA and CDR2 FQGNSA. DNA of the CDR3: TGTGCCAGCAGCTTAAGCAGTTGGGATGAGCAGTTCTTC. It encodes CASSLSSWDEQFF.

This rearrangement joins TRBV6-5 to TRBJ1-1; D is ambiguous. CDR3 length: 13 residues. Germline CDR1 and CDR2: MNHEY and SVGAGI. Trimming pared 0 bases from V and 6 bases from J, leaving 8 bases between. CDR3 loop: CASSYSPKPEAFF. In nucleotides, the CDR3 is TGTGCCAGCAGTTACTCACCGAAACCTGAAGCTTTCTTT.

The chain couples TRBV12-5 to TRBJ1-1; TRBD1 matches at 9 bases. Germline CDR1 is LGHNT and CDR2 is FRNRAP. V lost 5 bases, J lost 1 base, and 11 bases stayed unmatched. The CDR3 runs to 17 residues. For the CDR3, the DNA is TGTGCTAGTGGTCCACCCCCTTGGACAGGGGCGAACACTGAAGCTTTCTTT. Encoded protein: CASGPPPWTGANTEAFF.

The genes are TRBV30 and TRBJ2-7; 8 positions match TRBD2. Germline V lookup: CDR1 GTSNPN, CDR2 SVGIG (reference sequence). V lost 0 bases and J lost 1; bases outside the gene matches: 11. This CDR3 has 17 residues. As DNA, the CDR3 is TGTGCCTGGAGTGTACCCAGCGGGAGAATAAGTTCCTACGAGCAGTACTTC. Amino acid sequence: CAWSVPSGRISSYEQYF.

V gene TRBV19 combines with J gene TRBJ2-3; D unresolved. This CDR3 has 14 residues. CDR1 is LNHDA, CDR2 SQIVND, per germline (reference sequence). The V and J ends lost 1 base and 2 bases respectively, with 7 bases between them. DNA for the CDR3: TGTGCCAGTAGTATAGTGAACCCCACAGATACGCAGTATTTT. Protein product: CASSIVNPTDTQYF.

This chain joins TRBV6-1 and TRBJ1-5; D is uncertain. The V and J ends lost 1 base and 5 bases respectively, with 12 bases between them. The CDR3 covers 15 residues. Germline-derived CDR1 and CDR2 are MNHNS and SASEGT. The chain's CDR3 is CASSEGVPGYQPQHF. In DNA, the CDR3 is TGTGCCAGCAGTGAAGGGGTCCCGGGATATCAGCCCCAGCATTTT.

This clone was detected once. The J gene is TRBJ2-5, the V gene TRBV18; TRBD2 matches at 8 bases. The CDR3 is 14 residues long. The V gene's germline CDR1 is KGHSH and CDR2 LQKENI. V shed 2 bases and J 4 bases; nucleotides not matched to a gene: 3. As DNA, the CDR3 is TGTGCCAGCTCACCAAGCGGGGGATTAGAGACCCAGTACTTC. Its translation: CASSPSGGLETQYF.

The chain has TRBV15 and TRBJ1-5; 8 nucleotides match TRBD1. The CDR3 has 14 residues. The V and J ends lost 5 bases and 5 bases, in that order; junction bases with no gene match: 5. Germline V gene sequence: CDR1 LNHNV, CDR2 YYDKDF (reference sequence). The CDR3 DNA sequence: TGTGCCACCAGCTTCCAGGGGGCGCATCAGCCCCAGCATTTT. Amino acid sequence: CATSFQGAHQPQHF.

The chain carries TRBV5-1 and TRBJ2-7; D gene unclear. The germline V and J ends were trimmed by 0 bases and 2 bases, with 9 bases remaining between them. The CDR3 loop spans 14 amino acids. CDR1 and CDR2 from the germline V gene are SGHRS and YFSETQ. In DNA, the CDR3 is TGCGCCAGCAGCTTGGATCCCGGGCCCTACGAGCAGTACTTC. It yields the protein CASSLDPGPYEQYF.

The rearrangement joins TRBV4-3 to TRBJ2-5; D is ambiguous. Germline V gene lookup returns CDR1 LGHNA and CDR2 YSLEER. The CDR3 totals 16 residues. The V end was cut by 1 base, the J end by 1 base, with 13 bases between. The CDR3 region is CASSQGVGSGQETQYF. CDR3 DNA sequence: TGCGCCAGCAGCCAAGGAGTTGGTTCAGGCCAAGAGACCCAGTACTTC.

This rearrangement joins TRBV19 to TRBJ1-5, with TRBD1 matching over 10 bases. The V segment lost 5 bases and the J segment 2 bases; nucleotides outside the gene matches: 9. The CDR3 is 17 residues long. The germline gives CDR1 LNHDA, CDR2 SQIVND (reference sequence). CDR3 in DNA: TGTGCCAGTAGTGACCGACAGGGGGCCTGGGGCAATCAGCCCCAGCATTTT. Amino acids: CASSDRQGAWGNQPQHF.

This chain connects TRBV28 to TRBJ2-1; 8 bases line up with TRBD2. Looked up from germline, CDR1 is MDHEN and CDR2 is SYDVKM. The CDR3 is 16 residues long. J gave up 12 bases and V 3 bases, and 16 bases lay outside the gene matches. CDR3 residues: CASSFVSAGAAGRQFF. CDR3 coding DNA: TGTGCCAGCAGTTTCGTGTCAGCGGGAGCCGCGGGACGGCAGTTCTTC.

V usage is TRBV5-1 and J usage is TRBJ2-5; TRBD1 aligns across 7 bases. The CDR3 consists of 15 residues. The junction had 7 bases not matched to a gene; V was cut back by 0 bases and J by 5 bases. Germline V gene data show CDR1 as SGHRS and CDR2 as YFSETQ. This CDR3 reads CASSLGDSMGETQYF. The CDR3, as DNA: TGCGCCAGCAGCTTGGGGGACAGCATGGGGGAGACCCAGTACTTC.

There are a few counts of this clone. The CDR3 sequence is CASRTGGAPYNSPLHF. DNA of the CDR3: TGTGCCAGCAGAACAGGGGGCGCCCCGTATAATTCACCCCTCCACTTT. This chain joins TRBV27 and TRBJ1-6, with 9 bases fitting TRBD1. Germline V gives CDR1 MNHEY, CDR2 SMNVEV (reference sequence). The CDR3 totals 16 residues. V shed 6 bases, J shed 4 bases, and the junction held 7 bases outside the gene matches.

The chain carries TRBV4-1 and TRBJ2-1, with a weak D call TRBD1 (5 bases). Trimming cost V 3 bases and J 0 bases, with 9 bases left between them. The germline V gene has CDR1 MGHRA and CDR2 YSYEKL. The CDR3 sequence is 15 residues long. The CDR3 region has the DNA TGCGCCAGCAGCCAGTGGGGCAGCTCCTACAATGAGCAGTTCTTC. Translating it yields CASSQWGSSYNEQFF.

This clone appeared once. The chain employs TRBV7-2 and TRBJ1-1; D is uncertain. The CDR3 covers 13 residues. Germline-derived CDR1 and CDR2 are SGHTA and FQGNSA. Between the trimmed V and J ends, which lost 4 bases and 2 bases, there was a span of 8 bases. Here the CDR3 DNA reads TGTGCCAGCAGCTGGGGTTACAACACTGAAGCTTTCTTT. Translation: CASSWGYNTEAFF.

Written as DNA, the CDR3 is TGTGCCACCAGCAGGGACAGGGGCCAAGAGACCCAGTACTTC. As protein: CATSRDRGQETQYF. The chain has TRBV15 and TRBJ2-5, with 9 nucleotides matching TRBD1. Germline trimming cut 3 bases from V and 1 base from J; bases unmatched to any gene: 0. Germline-derived CDR1 and CDR2 are LNHNV and YYDKDF (reference sequence). This CDR3 is built from 14 residues.

The V and J genes are TRBV29-1 and TRBJ2-5; tentative D call: TRBD1 (5 bases). The V end was cut by 4 bases, the J end by 5 bases, with 11 bases between. This CDR3 spans 12 amino acids. The V gene's germline CDR1 is SQVTM and CDR2 ANQGSEA. CDR3 residues: CSVVGQMETQYF. DNA of the CDR3: TGCAGCGTTGTGGGGCAGATGGAGACCCAGTACTTC.

The chain combines TRBV7-9 with TRBJ2-1; D is tentatively TRBD1 or TRBD2 (6 bases each). The ends were cut back, 10 bases at V and 0 bases at J, with 16 bases in the middle. The germline CDR1 and CDR2 sequences are SEHNR and FQNEAQ (reference sequence). The CDR3 has 15 residues. CDR3 loop: CATEGGWGSYNEQFF. The CDR3 DNA sequence: TGTGCCACCGAGGGGGGCTGGGGCTCCTACAATGAGCAGTTCTTC.

The CDR3 sequence: CASSSGVDSWGTDTQYF. The CDR3 bases are TGCGCCAGCAGTTCCGGGGTGGACTCATGGGGCACAGATACGCAGTATTTT. The rearrangement uses TRBV5-1 and TRBJ2-3; weak D call: TRBD2 (5 bases). The V gene lost 5 bases and the J gene lost 1 base, with 20 bases spanning the gap. CDR3 length: 17 amino acids. Germline V gene sequence: CDR1 SGHRS, CDR2 YFSETQ.

The chain couples TRBV5-1 to TRBJ2-2; 7 positions agree with TRBD2. The CDR3 covers 15 residues. Per germline, CDR1 SGHRS and CDR2 YFSETQ. V gave up 0 bases and J gave up 3 bases; unmatched junction bases: 2. CDR3 bases: TGCGCCAGCAGCTTGGTTGCGGGGGACACCGGGGAGCTGTTTTTT. Translation: CASSLVAGDTGELFF. The full variable domain, in which reference TRBV5-1 and TRBJ2-2 provide the parts outside the CDR3, is KAGVTQTPRYLIKTRGQQVTLSCSPISGHRSVSWYQQTPGQGLQFLFEYFSETQRNKGNFPGRFSGRQFSNSRSEMNVSTLELGDSALYLCASSLVAGDTGELFFGEGSRLTVL.